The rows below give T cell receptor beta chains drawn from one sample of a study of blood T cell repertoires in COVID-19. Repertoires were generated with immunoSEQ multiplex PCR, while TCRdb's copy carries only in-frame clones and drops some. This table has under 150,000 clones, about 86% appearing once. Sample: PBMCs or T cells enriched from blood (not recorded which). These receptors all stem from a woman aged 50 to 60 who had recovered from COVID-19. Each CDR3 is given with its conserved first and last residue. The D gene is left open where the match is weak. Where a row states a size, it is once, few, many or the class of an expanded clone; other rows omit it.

CDR3 protein: CASSWTHEGTEAFF; CDR3 DNA: TGTGCCAGCAGTTGGACTCACGAGGGCACTGAAGCTTTCTTT; J gene: TRBJ1-1; clone size: NA; D gene: NA; V gene: TRBV6-2/TRBV6-3
CDR3 protein: CAWSGGLQETQYF; CDR3 DNA: TGTGCCTGGAGCGGCGGACTTCAAGAGACCCAGTACTTC; J gene: TRBJ2-5; clone size: NA; D gene: NA; V gene: TRBV30
CDR3 protein: CSASGGGTDTQYF; CDR3 DNA: TGCAGTGCTAGTGGCGGGGGCACAGATACGCAGTATTTT; J gene: TRBJ2-3; clone size: NA; D gene: NA; V gene: TRBV20-1
CDR3 protein: CASSLATGGASEKLFF; CDR3 DNA: TGTGCCAGCAGTCTCGCTACAGGGGGCGCCTCTGAAAAACTGTTTTTT; J gene: TRBJ1-4; clone size: NA; D gene: TRBD1; V gene: TRBV7-9
CDR3 protein: CASSATTSGGFYEQYF; CDR3 DNA: TGTGCCAGCAGCGCTACGACTAGCGGGGGGTTCTACGAGCAGTACTTC; J gene: TRBJ2-7; clone size: once; D gene: TRBD2; V gene: TRBV7-2
CDR3 protein: CASSYSGSGELFF; CDR3 DNA: TGTGCCAGCAGTTACTCGGGCTCAGGGGAGCTGTTTTTT; J gene: TRBJ2-2; clone size: few; D gene: NA; V gene: TRBV6-2/TRBV6-3
CDR3 protein: CASGPGQKNTEAFF; CDR3 DNA: TGTGCTAGTGGTCCGGGACAGAAGAACACTGAAGCTTTCTTT; J gene: TRBJ1-1; clone size: NA; D gene: TRBD1; V gene: TRBV12-5
CDR3 protein: CASSSGTSGGGELFF; CDR3 DNA: TGCGCCAGCAGCTCTGGTACATCGGGGGGCGGGGAGCTGTTTTTT; J gene: TRBJ2-2; clone size: NA; D gene: TRBD2; V gene: TRBV5-1
CDR3 protein: CASSRQGNSEAFF; CDR3 DNA: TGCGCCAGCAGTCGACAGGGGAACTCTGAAGCTTTCTTT; J gene: TRBJ1-1; clone size: NA; D gene: TRBD1; V gene: TRBV10-2
CDR3 protein: CASSLGQRPLGYTF; CDR3 DNA: TGTGCCAGCAGCTTAGGTCAGAGGCCCCTGGGCTACACCTTC; J gene: TRBJ1-2; clone size: NA; D gene: NA; V gene: TRBV7-8
CDR3 protein: CASSPGTGPTYEQYF; CDR3 DNA: TGTGCCAGCAGCCCTGGGACAGGCCCAACCTACGAGCAGTACTTC; J gene: TRBJ2-7; clone size: NA; D gene: TRBD1; V gene: TRBV3-1/TRBV3-2
CDR3 protein: CASSNVGQGANTGELFF; CDR3 DNA: TGTGCCAGCAGTAACGTGGGACAGGGGGCAAACACCGGGGAGCTGTTTTTT; J gene: TRBJ2-2; clone size: once; D gene: TRBD1; V gene: TRBV3-1/TRBV3-2
CDR3 protein: CASSSQSEQYF; CDR3 DNA: TGCGCCAGCAGCTCACAGAGCGAGCAGTACTTC; J gene: TRBJ2-7; clone size: once; D gene: NA; V gene: TRBV5-1
CDR3 protein: CASSPDWVSSSEKLFF; CDR3 DNA: TGTGCTAGCAGCCCCGACTGGGTTAGTTCGAGTGAAAAACTGTTTTTT; J gene: TRBJ1-4; clone size: NA; D gene: NA; V gene: TRBV7-7
CDR3 protein: CAWIRSNYGYTF; CDR3 DNA: TGTGCCTGGATTCGGTCTAACTATGGCTACACCTTC; J gene: TRBJ1-2; clone size: few; D gene: NA; V gene: TRBV30
CDR3 protein: CASSPTNRGGNTEAFF; CDR3 DNA: TGTGCCAGCTCACCAACGAACAGGGGGGGAAACACTGAAGCTTTCTTT; J gene: TRBJ1-1; clone size: NA; D gene: TRBD1; V gene: TRBV18